Below are 14 T cell receptor beta chains sequenced from a single sample in a study of blood T cell repertoires in COVID-19. TCRdb's table, derived via immunoSEQ multiplex PCR, lists solely in-frame clones and lacks some. The sample has fewer than 130,000 clones, approximately 65% seen once. Sequenced input: peripheral blood. Source of these receptors: a woman aged 55-70 years with acute or convalescent COVID-19.

The V and J genes are TRBV2 and TRBJ1-2, with 8 nucleotides matching TRBD1. The CDR3 totals 15 residues. The V gene's germline CDR1 is SNHLY and CDR2 FYNNEI. J was trimmed by 2 bases and V by 6 bases; bases with no gene match: 8. The CDR3: CASSFGGDRNYGYTF. The CDR3 DNA is TGTGCCAGCAGCTTTGGAGGGGACAGGAACTATGGCTACACCTTC.

The table lists this clone with a few counts. V and J are TRBV7-9 and TRBJ2-5; D is unresolved. This CDR3 region has 12 residues. Trimming stripped 3 bases from V and 9 bases from J, with 11 bases between. Germline CDR1 and CDR2: SEHNR and FQNEAQ (reference sequence). CDR3 bases: TGTGCCAGCAGCTTTAACCGCGGCCCCCAGTACTTC. Amino acids: CASSFNRGPQYF. Using reference TRBV7-9 and TRBJ2-5 for the parts outside the CDR3, the full variable domain is DTGVSQNPRHKITKRGQNVTFRCDPISEHNRLYWYRQTLGQGPEFLTYFQNEAQLEKSRLLSDRFSAERPKGSFSTLEIQRTEQGDSAMYLCASSFNRGPQYFGPGTRLLVL.

Only one count was recorded for this clone. The chain is built from TRBV7-2 and TRBJ2-2; possibly TRBD1 for D (5 bases). Trimming left V 1 base short and J 3 bases short, with 12 bases between. Germline V CDR1 and CDR2: SGHTA, FQGNSA. The CDR3 loop spans 16 amino acids. The DNA for the CDR3 is TGTGCCAGCAGCTTAGGTGGCAGGGCTTACACCGGGGAGCTGTTTTTT. It specifies CASSLGGRAYTGELFF.

The V and J genes are TRBV20-1 and TRBJ2-7, with TRBD2 as a possible D gene (6 bases). CDR1 is DFQATT and CDR2 is SNEGSKA in the germline V gene (reference sequence). V lost 3 bases, J lost 6 bases, and 9 bases lay in between. The length of the CDR3 is 11 residues. Here the CDR3 reads CSASNGGEQYF. As DNA, the CDR3 is TGCAGTGCTAGTAACGGGGGCGAGCAGTACTTC.

This CDR3 is CASSPDRAKTGELFF. CDR3 nucleotides: TGTGCCAGCAGCCCGGACAGGGCAAAAACCGGGGAGCTGTTTTTT. This rearrangement joins TRBV3-1 (or the pseudogene TRBV3-2) to TRBJ2-2; TRBD1 matches at 8 bases. Trimming at V came to 4 bases and at J to 5 bases, leaving 6 bases not matched to a gene. The V gene's germline CDR1 is LGHDT and CDR2 YNNKEL (reference sequence). The CDR3 contains 15 residues.

As concerns this clone: Within the sample, other DNA sequences also encode this same CDR3. This sequence joins TRBV5-8 and TRBJ2-7; D might be TRBD1 (5 bases). V was shortened by 0 bases and J by 3 bases, with 10 bases between the two germline ends. The CDR3 runs to 14 residues. CDR1 is SGHTS and CDR2 is YDEGEE in the germline V gene. The CDR3 DNA reads as TGTGCCAGCAGCTTGGGGCAGGGCCTCTACGAGCAGTACTTC. It encodes CASSLGQGLYEQYF.

The chain uses TRBV10-3 and TRBJ2-7; D is ambiguous. Trimming cost V 3 bases and J 3 bases, with 12 bases left between them. CDR3 length: 14 amino acids. Germline-derived CDR1 and CDR2 are ENHRY and SYGVKD. CDR3 coding DNA: TGTGCCATCAGTGATATTAGTTCCGTCTACGAGCAGTACTTC. This translates into CAISDISSVYEQYF.

The J gene is TRBJ2-1, the V gene TRBV28; 7 bases are shared with TRBD1. The CDR3 sequence is 15 residues long. Trimming cost V 10 bases and J 0 bases; bases outside gene matches: 9. CDR1 is MDHEN, CDR2 SYDVKM, per germline. The CDR3 region is CAIKAPGGSYNEQFF. The DNA of the CDR3 is TGTGCCATTAAGGCTCCAGGGGGCTCCTACAATGAGCAGTTCTTC.

The chain uses TRBV7-9 and TRBJ1-6; D possibly corresponds to TRBD1 (6 bases). Germline V gene sequence: CDR1 SEHNR, CDR2 FQNEAQ (reference sequence). The CDR3 contains 14 residues. The V end was cut by 5 bases, the J end by 5 bases, with 10 bases between. The CDR3 here is CASSRTDHNSPLHF. The CDR3 DNA follows: TGTGCCAGCAGCCGGACAGATCATAATTCACCCCTCCACTTT.

The rearrangement uses TRBV28 and TRBJ2-7, with a tentative D call TRBD1 (6 bases). Trimming removed 5 bases at V and 4 bases at J, with 9 bases between. This CDR3 contains 12 residues. Germline CDR1 reads MDHEN; CDR2 reads SYDVKM. The CDR3 bases are TGTGCCAGCAGTACCGGACAGTACGAGCAGTACTTC. This encodes CASSTGQYEQYF.

This clone showed up just a few times. This rearrangement joins TRBV9 to TRBJ2-3, with D tentatively TRBD2 (6 bases). Germline V gene sequence: CDR1 SGDLS, CDR2 YYNGEE. The CDR3 totals 14 residues. Deletions cut 3 bases from V and 2 bases from J, with 10 bases between. The DNA for the CDR3 is TGTGCCAGCAGCGCCGGGACTTTCACAGATACGCAGTATTTT. Residues: CASSAGTFTDTQYF.

The gene calls are TRBV3-1 (or the pseudogene TRBV3-2) and TRBJ1-3, with 8 nucleotides matching TRBD1. V lost 6 bases, J lost 0 bases, and 4 bases stayed unmatched. The CDR3 sequence is 15 residues long. Germline V gene lookup returns CDR1 LGHDT and CDR2 YNNKEL (reference sequence). The CDR3 DNA reads TGTGCCAGCAGAACTACAGGGGGCTCTGGAAACACCATATATTTT. Residues: CASRTTGGSGNTIYF.

This sequence joins TRBV29-1 and TRBJ2-2, with D tentatively TRBD2 (5 bases). In germline, CDR1 is SQVTM, CDR2 ANQGSEA. CDR3 length: 13 residues. Between the trimmed V and J ends, which lost 3 bases and 5 bases, there was a span of 10 bases. CDR3 amino acids: CSVDVWETGELFF. Here the CDR3 DNA reads TGCAGCGTTGATGTATGGGAGACCGGGGAGCTGTTTTTT.

This clone was observed a few times. This chain joins TRBV11-2 and TRBJ1-4; possible D gene TRBD1, 5 bases. Trimming left V 0 bases short and J 7 bases short, with 15 bases between. Germline V gene lookup returns CDR1 SGHAT and CDR2 FQNNGV. CDR3 size: 16 residues. The CDR3 loop reads CASSLEVPRGGEKLFF. The CDR3 region has the DNA TGTGCCAGCAGCTTAGAAGTGCCGCGGGGCGGTGAAAAACTGTTTTTT.